One and the same sample provided the 18 T cell receptor beta chains below, sequenced in a study of blood T cell repertoires in COVID-19. Libraries were prepared by immunoSEQ multiplex PCR; TCRdb keeps only in-frame clonotypes and omits some of them. This table holds a few hundred thousand clones, 80% to 90% found once. Material: peripheral blood. The receptors were sampled from a woman between 50 and 59 years old with acute or convalescent COVID-19.

Written as DNA, the CDR3 is TGTGCCAGCAGTGAAAGTTGGGTTGAGGATTCACCCCTCCACTTT. Its protein product is CASSESWVEDSPLHF. The chain joins TRBV2 to TRBJ1-6; D uncertain. This CDR3 is built from 15 residues. CDR1 is SNHLY and CDR2 is FYNNEI in the germline V gene. Trimming shortened V by 2 bases and J by 8 bases, and 13 bases separated the two germline ends.

The chain is built from TRBV9 and TRBJ2-2, with TRBD1 as a possible D gene (6 bases). CDR3 size: 16 residues. In germline, CDR1 is SGDLS, CDR2 YYNGEE. V was clipped by 7 bases and J by 0 bases, with 16 bases between them. The CDR3 region is CASFPQRQANTGELFF. As DNA, the CDR3 is TGTGCCAGCTTCCCCCAGCGACAGGCGAACACCGGGGAGCTGTTTTTT.

This chain connects TRBV18 to TRBJ2-7; a weak D match, TRBD1 (6 bases). The CDR3 loop spans 13 amino acids. V lost 4 bases, J lost 2 bases, and 9 bases lay in between. Germline V gene data show CDR1 as KGHSH and CDR2 as LQKENI. The CDR3 region is CASSRTVPYEQYF. CDR3 nucleotide sequence: TGTGCCAGCTCACGGACAGTTCCCTACGAGCAGTACTTC.

The CDR3 protein is CATNRDRAYNEQFF. The CDR3 DNA sequence: TGCGCCACCAACCGGGACAGGGCCTACAATGAGCAGTTCTTC. The chain combines TRBV10-1 with TRBJ2-1, with 9 bases fitting TRBD1. Germline CDR1 WNHNN, CDR2 SYGVQD (reference sequence). V was pared by 10 bases and J by 2 bases, with 6 bases of the junction left unmatched. The CDR3 totals 14 residues.

The chain joins TRBV11-2 to TRBJ2-2; 10 bases map to TRBD2. J lost 5 bases, V lost 3 bases, and 9 bases had no gene match. The CDR3 covers 17 residues. Per germline, CDR1 SGHAT and CDR2 FQNNGV. Written as DNA, the CDR3 is TGTGCCAGCAGCTTTATAAGCGGGGGGGCGTGGACCGGGGAGCTGTTTTTT. Translated, it gives CASSFISGGAWTGELFF.

As DNA, the CDR3 is TGTGCCAGCAGGGATAGCGGAGGAGCCTACGAGCAGTACTTC. It is translated as CASRDSGGAYEQYF. This chain links TRBV11-2 with TRBJ2-7; a possible D gene is TRBD2 (6 bases). Per germline, CDR1 SGHAT and CDR2 FQNNGV. Trimming took 6 bases from V and 2 from J, leaving 14 bases between them. The CDR3 contains 14 residues.

The chain links TRBV6-4 to TRBJ2-1; TRBD2 matches 8 bases. V lost 10 bases to trimming and J lost 9 bases; unmatched junction nucleotides: 14. The CDR3 consists of 14 residues. CDR1 MRHNA and CDR2 SNTAGT come from the germline V gene. CDR3 DNA: TGTGCCAACCTCTTAGCGGGAATAGGACGTGAGCAGTTCTTC. Amino acids: CANLLAGIGREQFF.

This chain connects TRBV4-3 to TRBJ2-2; D is possibly TRBD1 (5 bases). Germline lookup yields CDR1 LGHNA and CDR2 YSLEER. The CDR3 totals 18 residues. V was trimmed by 0 bases and J by 0 bases, leaving 14 bases between them. The chain's CDR3 is CASSQDPAGPANTGELFF. In DNA, the CDR3 is TGCGCCAGCAGCCAAGATCCGGCAGGGCCCGCGAACACCGGGGAGCTGTTTTTT.

The gene calls are TRBV30 and TRBJ2-1; TRBD2 agrees at 8 bases. Germline V gene lookup returns CDR1 GTSNPN and CDR2 SVGIG (reference sequence). Trimming cost V 4 bases and J 4 bases; bases outside gene matches: 9. CDR3 length: 15 residues. CDR3 nucleotides: TGTGCCTGGACTGGGGGGCTAGCGGGTTACAATGAGCAGTTCTTC. As protein: CAWTGGLAGYNEQFF.

This chain links TRBV10-3 with TRBJ2-2; perhaps TRBD2 as D (5 bases). The V gene lost 6 bases and the J gene lost 4 bases, with 12 bases spanning the gap. The V gene's germline CDR1 is ENHRY and CDR2 SYGVKD. The CDR3 is 14 residues long. CDR3 protein: CAIRTGILTGELFF. Written as DNA, the CDR3 is TGTGCCATCAGGACCGGGATCCTCACCGGGGAGCTGTTTTTT.

This clone is a singleton in its sample. The chain employs TRBV5-8 and TRBJ1-2, with D possibly matching TRBD1 (5 bases). V lost 9 bases and J lost 3, with 15 bases in between. Germline V gives CDR1 SGHTS, CDR2 YDEGEE. The length of the CDR3 is 13 residues. This CDR3 is CATEGTRDYGYTF. The CDR3 coding sequence is TGTGCCACGGAGGGGACCCGTGACTATGGCTACACCTTC.

The chain combines TRBV5-1 with TRBJ1-2; 8 nucleotides agree with TRBD1. The CDR3 contains 12 residues. J gave up 5 bases and V 6 bases, and 3 bases lay outside the gene matches. Germline-derived CDR1 and CDR2 are SGHRS and YFSETQ. CDR3 sequence: CASKGQDYGYTF. The CDR3 DNA is TGCGCCAGCAAGGGACAGGATTATGGCTACACCTTC.

The rearrangement links TRBV2 to TRBJ2-7, with D tentatively TRBD1 (5 bases). Trimming stripped 8 bases from V and 4 bases from J, with 12 bases between. The CDR3 spans 12 residues. Germline CDR1 SNHLY, CDR2 FYNNEI. The CDR3 DNA sequence: TGTGCCAGCCTGCGCCAGGGTTACGAGCAGTACTTC. The encoded protein is CASLRQGYEQYF.

V gene TRBV2 combines with J gene TRBJ1-6; TRBD1 matches 9 bases. V dropped 8 bases and J dropped 8; count of bases not matched to a gene: 7. Germline V CDR1 and CDR2: SNHLY, FYNNEI. The CDR3 loop spans 14 amino acids. CDR3 sequence reads: CASAGQGVYSPLHF. The CDR3 DNA reads TGTGCCAGCGCGGGACAGGGTGTGTATTCACCCCTCCACTTT.

This chain joins TRBV27 and TRBJ2-7; TRBD1 aligns across 9 bases. The CDR3 covers 16 residues. Trimming took 3 bases from V and 4 from J; bases not matched to a gene: 10. Germline assignment: CDR1 MNHEY and CDR2 SMNVEV (reference sequence). CDR3 amino acids: CASSFSGTGWGYEQYF. The CDR3 nucleotides read TGTGCCAGCAGTTTCTCAGGGACAGGGTGGGGTTACGAGCAGTACTTC.

This chain connects TRBV29-1 to TRBJ2-7; 8 nucleotides match TRBD1. The CDR3 loop spans 12 amino acids. Germline lookup yields CDR1 SQVTM and CDR2 ANQGSEA. The ends lost 5 bases at V and 6 bases at J; junction bases unmatched: 6. CDR3 nucleotide sequence: TGCAGCGTTTCGGGGGACAGGATCGAGCAGTACTTC. Protein: CSVSGDRIEQYF.

This clone came up a few times. J is TRBJ1-4 and V is TRBV6-6, with TRBD1 as a possible D gene (6 bases). V was pared by 4 bases and J by 8 bases, with 11 bases between. This CDR3 spans 13 amino acids. CDR1 and CDR2 from the germline V gene are MNHNY and SVGAGI (reference sequence). The CDR3 sequence is CASSFPGQEKLFF. CDR3 DNA sequence: TGTGCCAGCAGTTTTCCGGGACAAGAAAAACTGTTTTTT.

This rearrangement joins TRBV30 to TRBJ1-1, with 9 bases lining up with TRBD1. With 5 bases clipped from V and 7 bases from J, the junction kept 11 bases outside the gene matches. Germline-derived CDR1 and CDR2 are GTSNPN and SVGIG (reference sequence). The CDR3 totals 14 residues. The CDR3 nucleotides read TGTGCCTGGCGGGTCCACAGGGGGCGGAATGAAGCTTTCTTT. Translating gives CAWRVHRGRNEAFF.